Listed here are 8 T cell receptor beta chains from one sample, sequenced in a study of blood T cells in healthy people across ages. A second PCR of 7 to 11 cycles used a sample-barcoded 5' primer and a J-beta primer mix. In TCRdb, the 5' RACE reads were re-called with MiXCR into one record per CDR3 protein. The data show more than 800,000 distinct CDR3 sequences, with around 43% seen just once and over 15% held by the top ten. Sequenced material: blood. These receptors were collected from a woman in her fifties or sixties in good health.

This rearrangement joins TRBV20-1 to TRBJ2-7; possibly TRBD1 for D (5 bases). The germline V gene has CDR1 DFQATT and CDR2 SNEGSKA (reference sequence). The CDR3 covers 14 residues. V was cut by 5 bases and J by 7 bases, with 21 bases left in between. CDR3 sequence reads: CSALGRGNYNEQYF. The CDR3 DNA sequence: TGCAGTGCTTTGGGGCGCGGAAACTACAATGAGCAGTACTTC.

This clonotype was counted between two and nine times. This rearrangement joins TRBV5-1 to TRBJ1-2; D perhaps matches TRBD1 (6 bases). Germline CDR1 SGHRS, CDR2 YFSETQ. Trimming removed 3 bases from V and 8 bases from J, with 14 bases in between. The CDR3 length is 13 residues. Here the CDR3 reads CASSSITGPGYTF. The CDR3 DNA follows: TGCGCCAGCAGCTCGATTACAGGGCCCGGCTACACCTTC.

This chain uses TRBV20-1 with TRBJ2-5; 7 bases are a match to TRBD2. Germline V gene sequence: CDR1 DFQATT, CDR2 SNEGSKA (reference sequence). The junction had 11 bases not matched to a gene; V was cut back by 5 bases and J by 2 bases. This CDR3 spans 15 amino acids. For the CDR3, the DNA is TGCAGTGCTCCCTCACCTCTAGCGGTTCAAGAGACCCAGTACTTC. Encoded protein: CSAPSPLAVQETQYF.

The CDR3, as DNA: TGTGCCAGCGCGGGGACAGGGCCGCCCTACGAGCAGTACTTC. This sequence encodes CASAGTGPPYEQYF. The chain uses TRBV28 and TRBJ2-7; 9 nucleotides agree with TRBD1. V shed 8 bases, J shed 2 bases, and the junction held 7 bases outside the gene matches. This CDR3 has 14 amino acids. In germline, CDR1 is MDHEN, CDR2 SYDVKM.

This clonotype was recorded a few times. The gene calls are TRBV29-1 and TRBJ2-1; TRBD2 might be the D (6 bases). The V gene lost 7 bases and the J gene lost 8 bases, with 21 bases spanning the gap. The CDR3 contains 14 residues. Germline CDR1 SQVTM, CDR2 ANQGSEA. In nucleotides, the CDR3 is TGCAGCGCCTGGGGGGTGGTGAACGGCGATGAGCAGTTCTTC. Its translation is CSAWGVVNGDEQFF.

This rearrangement joins TRBV6-1 to TRBJ2-4; weak D call: TRBD2 (6 bases). Germline V gene data show CDR1 as MNHNS and CDR2 as SASEGT. The CDR3 covers 14 residues. V was trimmed by 3 bases and J by 6 bases, leaving 12 bases between them. The CDR3 nucleotides read TGTGCCAGCAGTGATGGGGACTTAGGAAACATTCAGTACTTC. Translation: CASSDGDLGNIQYF.

The J gene is TRBJ2-5, the V gene TRBV15, with a possible D match to TRBD1 (5 bases). Judging by the DNA end, TRBJ2-7 fits better; the J call may be wrong. Germline-derived CDR1 and CDR2 are LNHNV and YYDKDF (reference sequence). The CDR3 is 14 amino acids. The CDR3 bases are TGTGCCACCAGCAGAGATCAGGGAAGATACGAGCAGTACTTC. The encoded protein is CATSRDQGRYEQYF.

The chain combines TRBV12-3 or TRBV12-4 with TRBJ2-3; TRBD2 is a possible D gene (6 bases). Trimming took off 3 bases at V and 6 bases at J, with 16 bases between the two ends. The CDR3 extends over 15 amino acids. CDR3 nucleotides: TGTGCCAGCAGTTTCGATGCGGGAATCGGTGATACGCAGTATTTT. This sequence encodes CASSFDAGIGDTQYF.